Shown below are 21 T cell receptor beta chains from a single sample sequenced in a study of PD-L1 blockade in urothelial cancer. Time point of the sample: pretreatment peripheral blood. Sequencing used immunoSEQ multiplex PCR; TCRdb keeps in-frame clones, though not all of them. The data contain over 100,000 clones, 84% of them singletons. Sequenced here: PBMCs, sampled around atezolizumab (anti-PD-L1) treatment. Every receptor here comes from a man aged 50 to 60 with urothelial cancer.

The sample holds a few counts of this clone. The rearrangement links TRBV30 to TRBJ1-1; D is ambiguous. V was cut by 6 bases and J by 0 bases, with 11 bases left in between. The CDR3 extends over 13 amino acids. Germline CDR1 GTSNPN, CDR2 SVGIG (reference sequence). CDR3 sequence: CACLPGLNTEAFF. CDR3 coding DNA: TGTGCCTGCTTGCCAGGATTGAACACTGAAGCTTTCTTT. Full variable domain (remainder filled in from reference TRBV30 and TRBJ1-1): SQTIHQWPATLVQPVGSPLSLECTVEGTSNPNLYWYRQAAGRGLQLLFYSVGIGQISSEVPQNLSASRPQDRQFILSSKKLLLSDSGFYLCACLPGLNTEAFFGQGTRLTVV.

The chain uses TRBV5-4 and TRBJ1-1, with TRBD1 as a possible D gene (6 bases). Germline values: CDR1 SGHNT, CDR2 YYREEE (reference sequence). V lost 4 bases, J lost 4 bases, and 17 bases lay in between. The CDR3 has 15 residues. CDR3 coding DNA: TGTGCCAGCAGCCGCGGCGGGGGCGCAAGCACTGAAGCTTTCTTT. It encodes CASSRGGGASTEAFF.

This clone appeared once. This chain links TRBV5-1 with TRBJ2-7, with a possible D match to TRBD2 (7 bases). The V gene lost 3 bases and the J gene lost 6 bases, with 19 bases spanning the gap. The germline CDR1 and CDR2 sequences are SGHRS and YFSETQ. The CDR3 sequence is 15 residues long. CDR3 residues: CASSWGRGGDFEQYF. The CDR3 DNA sequence: TGCGCCAGCAGCTGGGGTAGGGGGGGGGACTTCGAGCAGTACTTC.

The rearrangement uses TRBV28 and TRBJ2-7; D gene uncertain. The CDR3 runs to 14 residues. Trimming removed 2 bases from V and 2 bases from J, with 10 bases in between. Germline CDR1 MDHEN, CDR2 SYDVKM. DNA for the CDR3: TGTGCCAGCAGTTTAATCAGTGATGCCTACGAGCAGTACTTC. This sequence encodes CASSLISDAYEQYF.

Here the CDR3 DNA reads TGCGCCAGCAGCTTGGATCTCACAGATACGCAGTATTTT. Protein: CASSLDLTDTQYF. The rearrangement joins TRBV5-1 to TRBJ2-3, with unresolved D. V gave up 0 bases and J gave up 2 bases, with 4 bases separating them. CDR3 length: 13 residues. Germline-derived CDR1 and CDR2 are SGHRS and YFSETQ.

V gene TRBV7-2 combines with J gene TRBJ2-7; 12 bases match TRBD1. Losses at the gene ends were 5 bases for V and 3 bases for J; bases not matched to a gene: 5. Germline V gene sequence: CDR1 SGHTA, CDR2 FQGNSA. This CDR3 spans 15 amino acids. The CDR3 DNA sequence: TGTGCCAGCAGCCTAGGGACAGGGGGCTTCTACGAGCAGTACTTC. The encoded protein is CASSLGTGGFYEQYF.

The chain joins TRBV10-2 to TRBJ1-6; D remains unclear. This CDR3 has 14 residues. Per germline, CDR1 WSHSY and CDR2 SAAADI. V dropped 7 bases and J dropped 6 bases, with 13 bases sitting between them. The CDR3 protein is CASTPQLLNSPLHF. The CDR3 nucleotides are TGCGCCAGCACCCCACAGCTACTTAATTCACCCCTCCACTTT.

CDR3 sequence reads: CASSLAAGASYEQYF. In nucleotides, the CDR3 is TGTGCCAGCAGCTTAGCAGCGGGAGCCTCCTACGAGCAGTACTTC. The chain links TRBV7-2 to TRBJ2-7; 8 bases agree with TRBD2. V shed 0 bases, J shed 0 bases, and the junction held 1 base outside the gene matches. This CDR3 has 15 residues. Germline CDR1 and CDR2: SGHTA and FQGNSA.

The chain employs TRBV15 and TRBJ1-2, with D hard to call. The CDR3 runs to 13 residues. Germline CDR1 LNHNV, CDR2 YYDKDF (reference sequence). V was cut by 1 base and J by 7 bases, with 10 bases left in between. The CDR3 sequence is CATSRGGLVGYTF. CDR3 DNA: TGTGCCACCAGCAGAGGCGGGCTCGTTGGCTACACCTTC.

V usage is TRBV5-5 and J usage is TRBJ1-6; TRBD1 is a possible D gene (6 bases). The CDR3 consists of 19 residues. Trimming pared 5 bases from V and 0 bases from J, leaving 21 bases between. Per germline, CDR1 SGHKS and CDR2 YYEKEE (reference sequence). The CDR3 reads CASSTRTEKLSSYNSPLHF. CDR3 nucleotides: TGTGCCAGCAGTACCCGGACAGAAAAATTAAGCTCCTATAATTCACCCCTCCACTTT.

This clone is a singleton in its sample. The CDR3 protein is CASRIQGVNTEAFF. In nucleotides, the CDR3 is TGTGCCAGCAGAATACAGGGAGTGAACACTGAAGCTTTCTTT. The chain couples TRBV28 to TRBJ1-1; D is possibly TRBD1 (6 bases). The CDR3 is made up of 14 amino acids. V was pared by 6 bases and J by 0 bases, with 11 bases between. Germline CDR1 is MDHEN and CDR2 is SYDVKM. The variable domain in full, completed from reference TRBV28 and TRBJ1-1, reads DVKVTQSSRYLVKRTGEKVFLECVQDMDHENMFWYRQDPGLGLRLIYFSYDVKMKEKGDIPEGYSVSREKKERFSLILESASTNQTSMYLCASRIQGVNTEAFFGQGTRLTVV.

The rearrangement links TRBV18 to TRBJ2-5; D might be TRBD2 (5 bases). Germline-derived CDR1 and CDR2 are KGHSH and LQKENI. Trimming shortened V by 1 base and J by 3 bases, and 9 bases separated the two germline ends. This CDR3 is built from 14 residues. CDR3 in amino acids: CASSPRTLKETQYF. As DNA, the CDR3 is TGTGCCAGCTCACCACGGACTCTCAAAGAGACCCAGTACTTC.

The chain has TRBV19 and TRBJ2-1; 13 bases are a match to TRBD2. The V and J ends lost 7 bases and 7 bases, in that order; junction bases with no gene match: 7. Germline CDR1 and CDR2: LNHDA and SQIVND (reference sequence). The CDR3 is made up of 15 amino acids. The CDR3 sequence: CASNTGGLAGNEQFF. CDR3 sequence (DNA): TGTGCCAGTAACACCGGGGGACTAGCGGGGAATGAGCAGTTCTTC.

The chain combines TRBV18 with TRBJ1-3, with 9 bases identical to TRBD1. V trimming: 2 bases; J trimming: 0 bases; junction bases outside the gene matches: 5. CDR1 is KGHSH and CDR2 is LQKENI in the germline V gene. The CDR3 is 17 amino acids. The CDR3 region has the DNA TGTGCCAGCTCACCAGGACAGGGGATCATCTCTGGAAACACCATATATTTT. Protein: CASSPGQGIISGNTIYF.

V and J are TRBV18 and TRBJ1-2, with 12 bases matching TRBD1. Germline CDR1 KGHSH, CDR2 LQKENI. V gave up 3 bases and J gave up 2 bases; unmatched junction bases: 7. The CDR3 is made up of 17 amino acids. CDR3 protein: CASSPEGQGALNYGYTF. CDR3 in DNA: TGTGCCAGCTCACCGGAGGGACAGGGGGCTCTAAACTATGGCTACACCTTC. Complete variable domain (other parts from reference TRBV18 and TRBJ1-2): NAGVMQNPRHLVRRRGQEARLRCSPMKGHSHVYWYRQLPEEGLKFMVYLQKENIIDESGMPKERFSAEFPKEGPSILRIQQVVRGDSAAYFCASSPEGQGALNYGYTFGSGTRLTVV.

The chain combines TRBV10-2 with TRBJ1-4, with TRBD1 matching over 7 bases. Germline V gene lookup returns CDR1 WSHSY and CDR2 SAAADI. This CDR3 is 14 amino acids long. V trimming: 6 bases; J trimming: 7 bases; junction bases outside the gene matches: 8. The CDR3 DNA sequence: TGCGCCAGCAGAGGTACAGGGGCGGGTGAAAAACTGTTTTTT. The encoded protein is CASRGTGAGEKLFF.

This chain connects TRBV2 to TRBJ2-1, with 7 bases that match TRBD1. Per germline, CDR1 SNHLY and CDR2 FYNNEI. Germline trimming cut 8 bases from V and 5 bases from J; bases unmatched to any gene: 6. The CDR3 totals 13 residues. The CDR3, as DNA: TGTGCCAGCCCAAAAGACAGGGACAATGAGCAGTTCTTC. Residues: CASPKDRDNEQFF. The full variable domain, completed using reference TRBV2 and TRBJ2-1, is EPEVTQTPSHQVTQMGQEVILRCVPISNHLYFYWYRQILGQKVEFLVSFYNNEISEKSEIFDDQFSVERPDGSNFTLKIRSTKLEDSAMYFCASPKDRDNEQFFGPGTRLTVL.

V and J are TRBV30 and TRBJ1-1; a possible D gene is TRBD1 (5 bases). Trimming cost V 3 bases and J 8 bases, with 22 bases left between them. This CDR3 has 15 residues. Germline V gene sequence: CDR1 GTSNPN, CDR2 SVGIG (reference sequence). This CDR3 reads CAWSLDLRGGMEAFF. The CDR3 DNA sequence: TGTGCCTGGAGCCTCGACCTGCGGGGGGGGATGGAAGCTTTCTTT.

The CDR3 reads CASSGLTGFLYGYTF. In DNA form, the CDR3 reads TGTGCCAGCAGCGGCCTGACAGGGTTCCTATATGGCTACACCTTC. This sequence joins TRBV5-5 and TRBJ1-2, with 7 bases that match TRBD1. CDR1 and CDR2 from the germline V gene are SGHKS and YYEKEE (reference sequence). The V and J ends lost 4 bases and 5 bases, in that order; junction bases with no gene match: 11. The length of the CDR3 is 15 residues. Full variable domain (rest looked up from reference TRBV5-5 and TRBJ1-2): DAGVTQSPTHLIKTRGQQVTLRCSPISGHKSVSWYQQVLGQGPQFIFQYYEKEERGRGNFPDRFSARQFPNYSSELNVNALLLGDSALYLCASSGLTGFLYGYTFGSGTRLTVV.

The CDR3, as DNA: TGTGCCTGCATGGGACAGCCCAATGAAAAACTGTTTTTT. Amino acid sequence: CACMGQPNEKLFF. The rearrangement joins TRBV30 to TRBJ1-4; TRBD1 aligns across 7 bases. The V segment lost 6 bases and the J segment 5 bases; nucleotides outside the gene matches: 6. CDR1 is GTSNPN and CDR2 is SVGIG in the germline V gene (reference sequence). The CDR3 totals 13 residues.

The chain carries TRBV14 and TRBJ1-1; no firm D call. V was clipped by 5 bases and J by 1 base, with 8 bases between them. Germline lookup yields CDR1 SGHDN and CDR2 FVKESK. CDR3 length: 13 amino acids. CDR3 in amino acids: CASSYDTNTEAFF. The CDR3 coding sequence is TGTGCCAGCAGCTACGACACGAACACTGAAGCTTTCTTT.